These T cell receptor beta chains were read from a single sample in a study of blood T cell repertoires in COVID-19. The data were produced by immunoSEQ multiplex PCR, yet TCRdb's version contains in-frame clones alone and is incomplete. The data show a few hundred thousand clones, roughly 89% seen once. The specimen sequenced was peripheral blood. All receptors derive from a middle-aged woman who had recovered from COVID-19. The CDR3 runs from the conserved cysteine through the conserved F or W.

len | j_gene | v_gene | CDR3aa
14 | TRBJ2-7 | TRBV11-2 | CASSFAGDSYEQYF
14 | TRBJ1-2 | TRBV7-9 | CASSLLRVGGGYTF
17 | TRBJ2-1 | TRBV19 | CASSIGTSGSRSGEQFF
15 | TRBJ2-5 | TRBV6-2/TRBV6-3 | CASSYGTSGLGAQYF
15 | TRBJ1-1 | TRBV7-2 | CASSLAGGGDTEAFF
17 | TRBJ2-7 | TRBV11-2 | CASSLRGTGLSSYEQYF
14 | TRBJ1-5 | TRBV28 | CASSPGTEDQPQHF
14 | TRBJ1-1 | TRBV9 | CASSPRDRTTEAFF
17 | TRBJ1-2 | TRBV2 | CASSVALPGGPGYGYTF
15 | TRBJ2-7 | TRBV19 | CASSRAGTGLYEQYF
13 | TRBJ2-3 | TRBV19 | CASSIGELRPQYF
15 | TRBJ2-3 | TRBV5-1 | CASSLGRGHTDTQYF
11 | TRBJ2-5 | TRBV7-6 | CASSPGETQYF
15 | TRBJ2-3 | TRBV25-1 | CASSGLAGEVDTQYF
13 | TRBJ2-1 | TRBV5-4 | CASGGLDYNEQFF
15 | TRBJ2-2 | TRBV2 | CASSEGEINTGELFF
14 | TRBJ2-5 | TRBV13 | CASSLDGEDETQYF
14 | TRBJ1-5 | TRBV30 | CAWSVQGGNQPQHF
14 | TRBJ2-5 | TRBV7-2 | CASSFGGSKETQYF
14 | TRBJ1-4 | TRBV27 | CASSFQGSNEKLFF
21 | TRBJ2-3 | TRBV6-2/TRBV6-3 | CASSYNFLVRAGGGITDTQYF
16 | TRBJ1-1 | TRBV6-6 | CASSRDSEDMNTEAFF
13 | TRBJ2-1 | TRBV11-3 | CASSLVEQGVRFF
14 | TRBJ2-5 | TRBV5-1 | CASSFGQLQETQYF
11 | TRBJ2-5 | TRBV29-1 | CSVDGRTGVYF
15 | TRBJ2-3 | TRBV11-1 | CASSLRLAGVNTQYF
12 | TRBJ2-7 | TRBV6-5 | CASSSGGYEQYF
18 | TRBJ2-2 | TRBV7-9 | CASSPSPTKGKNTGELFF
13 | TRBJ2-1 | TRBV7-9 | CASSPSGSNRPFF
14 | TRBJ1-1 | TRBV4-1 | CASSQVSGDTEAFF
15 | TRBJ2-7 | TRBV11-2 | CASRLPGQGSYEQYF
15 | TRBJ1-1 | TRBV28 | CASRGNRGVGTEAFF
13 | TRBJ1-1 | TRBV6-5 | CATQLTGGARAFF
15 | TRBJ2-3 | TRBV6-5 | CASTTRRGNTDTQYF
15 | TRBJ2-1 | TRBV4-3 | CASSHSGSPYNEQFF
14 | TRBJ1-2 | TRBV6-6 | CASSYPTVNYGYTF
15 | TRBJ2-1 | TRBV11-2 | CASSETSGRTDEQFF
15 | TRBJ1-1 | TRBV4-3 | CASSQEIWGVGEAFF
18 | TRBJ1-3 | TRBV18 | CASSPLGQERRYLNTIYF
14 | TRBJ2-1 | TRBV28 | CATDKDRGFNEQFF
13 | TRBJ1-2 | TRBV18 | CASSPGQNHGYTF
13 | TRBJ1-1 | TRBV15 | CATSPSTVSQAFF
13 | TRBJ2-3 | TRBV19 | CSARGGGTDTQYF
13 | TRBJ1-2 | TRBV19 | CASSTSGGGRYTF
15 | TRBJ2-1 | TRBV7-2 | CASSRTSGSYNEQFF
16 | TRBJ2-3 | TRBV20-1 | CSASKGLAGLTDTQYF
16 | TRBJ2-3 | TRBV4-3 | CASSQEGVAGTDTQYF
13 | TRBJ2-1 | TRBV2 | CASSVSTYNEQFF
16 | TRBJ1-2 | TRBV6-1 | CASSEGHDLGNYGYTF
14 | TRBJ1-1 | TRBV24-1 | CATRPTGLNTEAFF